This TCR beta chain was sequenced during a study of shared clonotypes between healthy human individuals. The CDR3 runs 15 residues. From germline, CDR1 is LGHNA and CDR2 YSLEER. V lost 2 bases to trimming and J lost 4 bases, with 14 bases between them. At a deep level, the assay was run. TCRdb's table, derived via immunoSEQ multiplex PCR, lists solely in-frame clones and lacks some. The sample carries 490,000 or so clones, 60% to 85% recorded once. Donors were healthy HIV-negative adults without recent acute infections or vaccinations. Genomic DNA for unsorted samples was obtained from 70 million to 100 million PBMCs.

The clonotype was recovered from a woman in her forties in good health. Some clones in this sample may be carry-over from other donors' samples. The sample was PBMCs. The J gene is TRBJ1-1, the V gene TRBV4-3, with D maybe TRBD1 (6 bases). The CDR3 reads CASSQRTGFGTEAFF. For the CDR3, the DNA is TGCGCCAGCAGCCAACGCACAGGGTTCGGCACTGAAGCTTTCTTT.